This T cell receptor beta chain emerged from a study of cytomegalovirus exposure and HLA in healthy donors (dated by TCRdb to 2016 to 2017). As for the study more broadly: An earlier analysis of about 560 of the donors reported 276 Gb of sequence data and roughly 120 million unique TCR beta sequences obtained from around 190 million T cells. Of the roughly 390 genotyped donors, roughly 76% were placed in the genetic ancestry cluster associated with self-reported Caucasian donors. A later analysis re-analyzed previously published TCR beta repertoires from 550 to 700 donors and added high-resolution HLA genotyping to study TCR occurrence patterns. Across some 400 genotyped donors of the cohort, an average of roughly 250,000 unique TCR beta nucleotide sequences per donor were sequenced, and about a sixth of those sequences were non-productive. A separate validation cohort of 100 to 150 different subjects was used in addition to the roughly 640-subject first cohort. All discovery cohort repertoires had been generated on a single sequencing platform. The study combined high-throughput TCR immunosequencing, statistical association of individual TCRs with disease status, and machine learning to predict cytomegalovirus infection status. The number of typed donors differed by locus: about 629-630 for A, B, C, DRB1 and DQB1; 522 for DQA1; 606 for DPA1; and around 470 for DPB1. HLA typing covered class I and class II loci at four-digit resolution. An early release covering about 600 HLA-typed donors comprised about 300 gigabases of sequencing data and tens of millions of unique TCR sequences. The study aimed to test whether cataloging public T cell receptors could reveal signatures of past pathogen exposure. A later genetic analysis took genome-wide SNP genotypes for 398 of the 666 donors and used that subset as a discovery cohort. To decide whether each TCR beta V gene segment behaved as functional or pseudogenic, an earlier analysis of approximately 620 of the donors relied on high-throughput TCR beta sequencing. Donor age, sex, ethnicity and CMV serostatus were compiled alongside the repertoire data. Because of strong linkage in the cohort, five DR-DQ haplotypes were treated as single units for association and clustering. The T cell repertoires of about 700 subjects were profiled by immunosequencing and related to cytomegalovirus serostatus. Rather than using new phenotypic data, the later analysis identified candidate immune exposures from TCR beta sequences and from how often those sequences occurred across donors. What the study reported, not specific to this receptor: In a later analysis, the rate of TCR association differed among HLA loci, with DRB1 alleles having the most associated TCRs and HLA-C alleles having the fewest. A further reported finding was that TCR beta sequences accurately predicted the HLA-A and HLA-B alleles for most subjects in the first cohort. In both the original and validation cohorts, the classifier was reported to diagnose cytomegalovirus status with high specificity and sensitivity. The study listed 150 to 200 TCR beta chains as associated with cytomegalovirus. Roughly uniform sequencing depth across donors was assumed in presence/absence analyses, although this assumption may not hold. Most CMV-associated TCR beta chains appeared to be HLA-restricted in a later analysis, and the HLA associations seemed to be driven largely by CMV exposure. Immune exposure information for the cohort was limited to CMV serostatus. A later analysis reported that several top co-occurrence clusters appeared linked to parvovirus B19, influenza, CMV and Epstein-Barr virus. In an earlier analysis of a few hundred of the donors, most TCR beta V segments were observed in productive rearrangements about 90% or about 30% of the time, broadly matching IMGT annotations. According to a later genetic analysis, donors in an Asian-associated ancestry cluster had fewer N-insertions in productive TCRs than the approximately 630-donor mean. According to the authors, the approach could potentially be generalized to other disease states and immunological phenotypes. The cohort was sequenced for TCR beta chains only, and without alpha or paired-chain data the features that could be detected were limited. Because counts were too low, roughly 17 rarely observed V segments, including chromosome 9 orphons, were left out of the earlier analysis of some 640 of the donors. Most TCR sequences were seen in very few donors, while some public TCRs were found in many individuals. Correlated functional status among segregating V segments might be attributable to linkage disequilibrium, but an unknown experimental factor could not be ruled out. A group of highly shared sequence variants was considered likely to be a technical artifact of the sequencing pipeline. Three of the identified cytomegalovirus-associated TCR beta chains were confirmed in vitro to be specific for cytomegalovirus antigens. A later analysis associated 16,951 TCR beta sequences with specific HLA alleles at a false discovery rate of 0.05. When HLA alleles, especially DR and DQ, strongly co-occurred, TCR associations were difficult to assign to individual alleles. In a later analysis, HLA-associated TCR beta chains were found to be more clonally expanded and to have lower generation probabilities than equally common non-associated chains. Some IMGT-functional V segments, including TRBV6-2 and TRBV6-3, could not be told apart with the 87-base-pair reads, so those segments were excluded. An association between a missense DCLRE1C variant and V-gene and J-gene trimming of TCR beta chains was found in a later genetic analysis and replicated in an independent cohort. Because some donors lacked HLA typing at each locus, the association tests relied only on the typed subset.

The protocol used for the library was the immunoSEQ multiplex PCR assay. For the multiplex PCR, a mixture combining 60 forward primers for TCR Vbeta segments and 13 reverse primers for TCR Jbeta segments was used. The CDR3 region of rearranged TCR beta genes was amplified from genomic DNA by a multiplex PCR assay. Amplified TCR beta libraries were sequenced as 87-base-pair reads on the Illumina HiSeq System. In the source study's methods: A later analysis counted some 74 million unique TCR beta chains across the 500 to 850 repertoires, and approximately 11 million of these chains were shared by at least two donors. Raw reads were error-corrected and collapsed into unique sequences with a nearest-neighbor algorithm that merged closely related sequences to remove PCR and sequencing errors. CDR3 sequences were aligned to IMGT reference sequences to assign V, D and J gene segments. For a sequence to be retained, a match of at least six nucleotides to both a V gene segment and a J gene segment was required. Rearrangements were classified as productive when the CDR3 lacked stop codons and remained in frame with V and J, and all other rearrangements were classified as non-productive. Following IMGT convention, CDR3 was defined as the stretch from the second conserved V-encoded cysteine up to the conserved J-encoded phenylalanine. Sequences without an unambiguous match to a single V gene segment were excluded from the earlier analysis of about 600 of the donors. In an earlier analysis of 587 of the donors, V segments were called functional above 56.7% productive rearrangements and were called segregating when the between-donor standard deviation exceeded 5%. A statistical classification framework was built to diagnose cytomegalovirus status from the catalog of TCR beta chain sequences. A later analysis assigned V and J genes by comparing TCR nucleotide sequences with IMGT/GENE-DB human TR gene sequences. A later analysis assigned CDR3 sequences and most-parsimonious VDJ recombination scenarios with the TCRdist pipeline. In a later analysis, each TCR beta chain was defined by its CDR3 amino acid sequence together with its V-gene family, and reads lacking a unique V-gene family were excluded. A later analysis removed roughly 590 highly shared, low-generation-probability nucleotide sequences to deal with suspected cross-contamination and a sequencing artifact. In a later analysis, a clonal expansion index was calculated for each public chain from normalized within-repertoire ranks of inferred template counts. In a later analysis, generation probabilities were computed using a VDJ recombination model fitted to out-of-frame rearrangements, and the results were checked against IGoR. Hypergeometric tests were used in a later analysis to score TCR-TCR, TCR-HLA and TCR-CMV co-occurrence, with a repertoire-size bias correction applied to the TCR pairs. False discovery rates were estimated in a later analysis by permuting HLA or CMV assignments 20 times. In a later analysis, co-occurring TCRs were grouped using DBSCAN, and TCRdist sequence similarity was added for clustering within HLA-allele-positive subsets. Repertoires with fewer than 30,000 or more than 120,000 public chains were left out of co-occurrence clustering, as were five repertoires with anomalous nucleotide sharing. TCRdb mirrors the immuneACCESS table, restricted to in-frame sequences. Some clones are absent from its copies; in checked studies, under half trace to an unresolved V gene, and the reason for the others is unknown. That table gives V, J and clone size, and the DNA gave D and trimming. For this sample there are roughly 130,000 clones; just under 75% appear just once. Of the sample, 6.6% is held by the ten largest clones.

On this clone: Its antigen is currently not known. Base quality data are lacking; no much larger clone is found one base away.

In total, over 600 healthy bone marrow donors made up the cohort. At the time of sampling, every cohort member was nominally healthy, though immune exposures that went unrecorded were likely present. The donor tested CMV seropositive, placing the donor among the 289 seropositive members of the cohort. A peripheral blood sample was collected from each donor, and TCR beta sequencing was performed on peripheral blood mononuclear cells. Genomic DNA extraction from the blood cell samples was performed with the Qiagen DNeasy Blood Extraction Kit. According to the germline V gene, CDR1 reads MGHRA and CDR2 reads YSYEKL. Measured from the cysteine to the phenylalanine, the CDR3 is 13 residues long. Solely the CDR3 DNA is kept, with 39 bases framed from the first base. Trimming takes 1 base from V and 6 bases from J, and the germline ends sit 9 bases apart.

This TCR derives from a middle-aged man in good health and CMV-seropositive. The rearranged chain carries TRBV4-1 and TRBJ1-1, with the identity of the D gene unclear. Sequenced sample: PBMCs. CDR3 reads: CASSQGGVSEAFF. The DNA sequence is TGCGCCAGCAGCCAAGGGGGAGTCTCTGAAGCTTTCTTT.